This TCR beta chain was recorded in a study of CD8 T cells in Susac syndrome. On this clonotype: Antigen: not known.

The V gene lost 5 bases and the J gene lost 3 bases, with 26 bases spanning the gap. The germline V gene has CDR1 DFQATT and CDR2 SNEGSKA (reference sequence). This CDR3 is built from 17 residues. Study-level results: Maximal CD8+ clonal expansion in Susac was observed within TEMRA cells and among active patients.

RNA amounts of about 0.5 to 1 ug underwent reverse transcription with random hexamers. immunoSEQ multiplex PCR amplified TCR beta CDR3 across 54 Vbeta, 13 Jbeta. TCRdb redid the calling of the immunoSEQ multiplex PCR reads with MiXCR, one entry per CDR3 protein. The sample lists some 130,000 distinct CDR3 sequences, approximately 95% seen once, with under 0.2% in the top ten. All included Susac syndrome patients satisfied recently defined diagnostic criteria for definite or probable disease. Negative isolation was used for CD8+ and CD4+ T cells, and FACS enrichment was applied to TEMRA cells. The rearrangement joins TRBV20-1 to TRBJ2-7; D gene unclear. Sequenced input: CD8+ T cells from PBMCs. The clonotype originates from a human donor with Susac syndrome. DNA of the CDR3: TGCAGTGCTCCCGCAAGTACTGGCCAGCGAATTAACTACGAGCAGTACTTC. Residues: CSAPASTGQRINYEQYF.